The clone carrying this T cell receptor (beta chain) came up many times. The antigen remains unidentified. The sample comes from a study of HIV-infected children after antiretroviral therapy interruption. Turning to the study itself: Continuous-treatment samples came from weeks 0, 48 and 150. Study findings and constraints: Some non-naive CD45RA+ T cells might be present among sorted naive cells. Naive CD4+ Gini coefficient rose by interruption end, suggesting clonal expansion.

The CDR3 contains 15 residues. CDR1 is MNHEY, CDR2 SMNVEV, per germline (reference sequence). Losses at the gene ends were 5 bases for V and 5 bases for J; bases not matched to a gene: 8. Treatment in this sample: PENTA 11 planned treatment interruption arm or continuous ART arm. A 3' RACE protocol on RNA, with unique molecular identifiers, produced the TCR library. Each CDR3 protein gets one entry after TCRdb re-called the 3' RACE reads with MiXCR. Of about 89,000 distinct CDR3 sequences detected, about 6.9% appear once; the ten largest clones hold about 1.1%. Source: CD45RA+ CD4+ T cells from PBMCs, pooled from several time points, taken from a donor given antiretroviral therapy, either interrupted or continuous. Stated subset: naive CD4+ CD45RA+ CD45RO- T cells. V gene TRBV27 combines with J gene TRBJ2-5, with 10 positions matching TRBD1. The TCR originated in a pool of human donors with HIV. CDR3 DNA sequence: TGTGCCAGCAGTCGGCTGACAGGGGGCGGGGAGACCCAGTACTTC. Its translation is CASSRLTGGGETQYF.